The subject of this entry is one TCR beta chain. The target of this receptor is not known. No much larger clone exists at a distance of one base, and base qualities are not known. Whole blood was collected in K2EDTA tubes by collaborating institutions according to the institutions' own protocols. For TCRbeta analysis, collaborators shipped samples as frozen whole blood, isolated PBMCs, or DNA extracted from either of those sample types. This sample was included in a study of blood T cell repertoires in COVID-19 (dated by TCRdb to about 2020). Background on the whole study: The collaborator samples originated in the United States, Italy and Spain and spanned the acute and convalescent phases of COVID-19. The repertoires were made available in a free public database intended to serve as a resource for research on the immune response to SARS-CoV-2. Where available, HLA class I and class II types were taken from metadata supplied by the sample provider and were not determined by assay-based typing. The material from the prospective study consisted of cDNA or gDNA derived from T cells, B-cell-depleted T cells, or PBMCs. The samples were drawn from two sources: the first 160 participants of the ongoing ImmuneRACE study, and about 1,300 subjects contributed by 6 global collaborators. The sample metadata nearly always contained a de-identified subject ID, COVID-19 status, age in years and sex. Deeply sampled blood TCRbeta repertoires from subjects exposed to, actively infected with, or recovered from COVID-19 were included in the dataset.

V is clipped by 8 bases and J by 7 bases, and the sequence between their germline boundaries is 21 bases long. Its CDR3 holds 15 amino acids, cysteine through phenylalanine. Of the read, only the CDR3 DNA is kept; its 45 bases are in frame from base 1. Reading the germline V gene gives CDR1 MDHEN and CDR2 SYDVKM. The full study reports these points: The amount of clinical and demographic metadata varied by source and participant and was provided uncurated.

The immunoSEQ Assay, a bias-controlled multiplex PCR, was used to amplify TCRbeta CDR3 regions from genomic DNA. As for how the authors treated the data: Nucleated cell counts per sample were estimated from amplification of reference gene primers within the assay. To quantify the absolute abundance of each unique TCRbeta CDR3 rearrangement, sequence reads were collapsed and filtered. Productive Simpson clonality was computed per sample as the square root of Simpson's diversity index over productive rearrangements. Sourced from immuneACCESS, this table was stored by TCRdb with only in-frame sequences that have V and J called. A share of the clones is absent; for the studies checked, an unresolved V gene accounts for under half, and the remainder has no known explanation. V, J and clone size were drawn from that table, and D and trimming were deduced from the DNA. Counted in this sample were a few hundred thousand clones; approximately 90% of them appeared once. 3.6% of the sample belongs to the ten largest clones.

This receptor chain uses TRBV28 and TRBJ1-5; matching of 6 bases hints at TRBD1 as the D gene. The sequenced sample was peripheral blood. This receptor was taken from a man between 18 and 35 years old with active or convalescent COVID-19. CDR3 region: CASVGAGPLGQPQHF. The nucleotide sequence is given as TGTGCCAGCGTGGGGGCAGGGCCCCTCGGCCAGCCCCAGCATTTT.